Listed below are T cell receptor beta chains from one sample, sequenced in a study of shared clonotypes between healthy human individuals. Profiled with immunoSEQ multiplex PCR; TCRdb holds only in-frame clones, not every one. The sample has under 2.5 million clones; around 90% are singletons. The specimen sequenced was naive CD4+ T cells from PBMCs. Receptors were obtained from a man aged 18 to 29 in good health. Some clones in this sample may be carry-over from other donors' samples. Both conserved end residues are part of each CDR3. Each record gives: J gene, D gene, clone size, CDR3 length, V gene, CDR3 DNA, CDR3 protein. A D gene is named only where the DNA matches it firmly. Clone size, where shown, is once, few, many, or a class for clones that have expanded.

j_call: TRBJ1-1
d_call: -
clone_size: -
cdr3_length: 14
v_call: TRBV27
cdr3_nt: TGTGCCAGCAGTTTCGGGGGGCCCGGCACTGAAGCTTTCTTT
cdr3_aa: CASSFGGPGTEAFF

j_call: TRBJ1-2
d_call: TRBD1
clone_size: -
cdr3_length: 15
v_call: TRBV28
cdr3_nt: TGTGCCAGCAGTTCCCCGGGACAGGGGCCTGAGGGCTACACCTTC
cdr3_aa: CASSSPGQGPEGYTF

j_call: TRBJ2-1
d_call: TRBD2
clone_size: -
cdr3_length: 15
v_call: TRBV19
cdr3_nt: TGTGCCAGTAGATCACCGGGAGGGACAACCGATGAGCAGTTCTTC
cdr3_aa: CASRSPGGTTDEQFF

j_call: TRBJ2-5
d_call: TRBD1
clone_size: -
cdr3_length: 15
v_call: TRBV6-6
cdr3_nt: TGTGCCAGCAGTTACTCGAACAGGGGTCTAGAGACCCAGTACTTC
cdr3_aa: CASSYSNRGLETQYF

j_call: TRBJ1-5
d_call: TRBD1
clone_size: -
cdr3_length: 12
v_call: TRBV27
cdr3_nt: TGTGCCAGTTGGACAGGGCCTAGTCCCCAGCATTTT
cdr3_aa: CASWTGPSPQHF

j_call: TRBJ2-3
d_call: -
clone_size: -
cdr3_length: 17
v_call: TRBV4-1
cdr3_nt: TGCGCCAGCAGCCAGACCCGGACAGTTACTTACACAGATACGCAGTATTTT
cdr3_aa: CASSQTRTVTYTDTQYF

j_call: TRBJ2-5
d_call: -
clone_size: -
cdr3_length: 13
v_call: TRBV30
cdr3_nt: TGTGCCCGGACCTCATTGTACCAAGAGACCCAGTACTTC
cdr3_aa: CARTSLYQETQYF

j_call: TRBJ2-1
d_call: -
clone_size: -
cdr3_length: 19
v_call: TRBV28
cdr3_nt: TGTGCCAGCAGCCCACGACGTCCCCGTGTAATTAGCTCCTACAATGAGCAGTTCTTC
cdr3_aa: CASSPRRPRVISSYNEQFF

j_call: TRBJ2-5
d_call: -
clone_size: -
cdr3_length: 15
v_call: TRBV5-1
cdr3_nt: TGCGCCAGCAGCTTGACGATTGGGCAGCAAGAGACCCAGTACTTC
cdr3_aa: CASSLTIGQQETQYF

j_call: TRBJ1-1
d_call: -
clone_size: once
cdr3_length: 13
v_call: TRBV18
cdr3_nt: TGTGCCAGCTCACCCCAGGCGAACACTGAAGCTTTCTTT
cdr3_aa: CASSPQANTEAFF

j_call: TRBJ1-5
d_call: -
clone_size: -
cdr3_length: 13
v_call: TRBV5-5
cdr3_nt: TGTGCCAGCAGCCCGGGTTACAATCAGCCCCAGCATTTT
cdr3_aa: CASSPGYNQPQHF

j_call: TRBJ2-7
d_call: -
clone_size: -
cdr3_length: 14
v_call: TRBV5-5
cdr3_nt: TGTGCCAGCAGCTTGGGTTATTTGTCCGGCGAGCAGTACTTC
cdr3_aa: CASSLGYLSGEQYF

j_call: TRBJ2-1
d_call: TRBD2
clone_size: -
cdr3_length: 15
v_call: TRBV7-8
cdr3_nt: TGTGCCAGCAGAGCTTATAGCGGGAGTTATAATGAGCAGTTCTTC
cdr3_aa: CASRAYSGSYNEQFF

j_call: TRBJ2-1
d_call: -
clone_size: -
cdr3_length: 16
v_call: TRBV7-2
cdr3_nt: TGTGCCAGCAGCTTAGACACCGGGGGTACATCCAATGAGCAGTTCTTC
cdr3_aa: CASSLDTGGTSNEQFF

j_call: TRBJ1-1
d_call: -
clone_size: -
cdr3_length: 15
v_call: TRBV18
cdr3_nt: TGTGCCAGCTCACCCTTGTCAGGGGCGAATACTGAAGCTTTCTTT
cdr3_aa: CASSPLSGANTEAFF

j_call: TRBJ2-1
d_call: TRBD2
clone_size: -
cdr3_length: 15
v_call: TRBV28
cdr3_nt: TGTGCCAGCAGTCCGCGACTAGCGGGAGTGGGTGAGCAGTTCTTC
cdr3_aa: CASSPRLAGVGEQFF

j_call: TRBJ1-1
d_call: -
clone_size: once
cdr3_length: 15
v_call: TRBV5-1
cdr3_nt: TGCGCCAGCAGCTTGGGAGTTGGGGGGTTGACTGAAGCTTTCTTT
cdr3_aa: CASSLGVGGLTEAFF